This TCR beta chain appears in the sequencing data of a study of T cell responses to AZD1222 COVID-19 vaccine. Only in-frame clones appear in the TCRdb table, and some are missing; sequencing was by immunoSEQ multiplex PCR. This table has over 55,000 clones, about four fifths appearing once. In this sample, this clone is medium-sized (0.01 to 0.1%). The antigen is unknown. The CDR3 totals 13 residues. The germline V gene has CDR1 SNHLY and CDR2 FYNNEI. V trimming: 7 bases; J trimming: 7 bases; junction bases outside the gene matches: 4. Findings of the study overall: Recipients of AZD1222 seropositive at baseline numbered only 5 to 7. Rises in breadth and depth of Spike-specific TCRs came after two AZD1222 doses.

The clonotype comes from an adult in good health. Sequences were derived from peripheral blood, sampled on day 0 of AZD1222 vaccination. This chain links TRBV2 with TRBJ1-6, with TRBD1 matching 7 bases. This chain's CDR3 is CASKGALNSPLHF. In nucleotides, the CDR3 is TGTGCCAGCAAGGGGGCCTTAAATTCACCCCTCCACTTT.